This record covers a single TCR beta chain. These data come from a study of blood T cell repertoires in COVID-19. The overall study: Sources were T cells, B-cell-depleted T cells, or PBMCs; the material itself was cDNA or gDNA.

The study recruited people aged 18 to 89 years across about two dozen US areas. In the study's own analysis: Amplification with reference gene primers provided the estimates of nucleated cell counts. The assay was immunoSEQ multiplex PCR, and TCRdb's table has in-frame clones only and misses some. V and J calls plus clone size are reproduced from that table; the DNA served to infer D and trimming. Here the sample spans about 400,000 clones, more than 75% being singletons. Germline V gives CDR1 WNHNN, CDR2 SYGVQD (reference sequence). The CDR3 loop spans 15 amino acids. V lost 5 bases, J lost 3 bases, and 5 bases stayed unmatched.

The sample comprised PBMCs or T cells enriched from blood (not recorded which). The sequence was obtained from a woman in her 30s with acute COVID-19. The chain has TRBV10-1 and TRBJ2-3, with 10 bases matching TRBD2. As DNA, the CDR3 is TGCGCCAGCAGTCTAAGCGGGGGGGCGACAGATACGCAGTATTTT. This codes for CASSLSGGATDTQYF.